Below are 26 T cell receptor beta chains sequenced from a single sample in a study of liver allograft versus peripheral blood T cells (dated by TCRdb to 2020 to 2021). A note on the overall study: The study compared T cell receptor repertoires found within transplanted livers against repertoires in the peripheral blood of liver transplant recipients.

Sequencing used an Illumina MiSeq. TCRdb reanalyzed the raw reads on its own, using fastp at Q25 for trimming and MiXCR for clone calling, and kept in-frame beta chains. Identical CDR3 protein sequences are pooled into one entry, listed with their most common genes and DNA. This sample is represented by about 7,800 distinct CDR3 sequences; approximately 19% of them were singletons. The ten top clones hold about 1.4% of the sample. The receptors originated from a human patient who had a liver transplant. After a transplant, certain T cells may trace back to the graft donor.

This clonotype qualifies as medium-sized. The gene calls are TRBV10-3 and TRBJ1-2; D perhaps matches TRBD1 (6 bases). Trimming stripped 9 bases from V and 1 base from J, with 15 bases between. The V gene's germline CDR1 is ENHRY and CDR2 SYGVKD. This CDR3 comprises 14 residues. In nucleotides, the CDR3 is TGTGCCATACTACAGGGTCGGGATAACTATGGCTACACCTTC. Protein: CAILQGRDNYGYTF.

This clonotype occurred many times. The rearrangement links TRBV12-3 or TRBV12-4 to TRBJ1-2; 9 bases match TRBD1. CDR3 length equals 13 residues. After removal of 8 bases from V and 6 bases from J, the junction contained 7 bases not matched to a gene. The CDR3 DNA reads as TGTGCCAGCGGCGACAGGGGGGGTAATGGCTACACCTTC. Its protein is CASGDRGGNGYTF.

This clonotype was seen a single time. This may come from a read error, since a much larger clone is one base off. V and J are TRBV6-6 and TRBJ2-2; 7 bases agree with TRBD2. The germline CDR1 and CDR2 sequences are MNHNY and SVGAGI (reference sequence). With V trimmed by 4 bases and J by 4 bases, 15 bases remained unmatched. This CDR3 is built from 18 residues. CDR3 nucleotides: TGTGCCAGCAGTTCTCCGACACTAGGGACGGGGGGCACCGGGGAGCTGTTTTTT. It specifies CASSSPTLGTGGTGELFF.

In its sample, this clonotype ranks as medium-sized. The V gene is TRBV28, the J gene TRBJ1-4; D not resolved. V gave up 7 bases and J gave up 3 bases, with 9 bases separating them. The CDR3 runs 13 residues. Per germline, CDR1 MDHEN and CDR2 SYDVKM. The CDR3 here is CASIRAANEKLFF. CDR3 sequence (DNA): TGTGCCAGCATCCGGGCCGCTAATGAAAAACTGTTTTTT.

This clonotype is labeled medium-sized. The chain uses TRBV18 and TRBJ2-7; D remains unclear. Trimming removed 1 base at V and 6 bases at J, with 7 bases between. CDR3 length: 12 residues. Germline assignment: CDR1 KGHSH and CDR2 LQKENI. The CDR3 DNA reads TGTGCCAGCTCACCACGGGCCACCGAGCAGTACTTC. Translating gives CASSPRATEQYF.

This clonotype was counted a few times. The chain carries TRBV7-9 and TRBJ2-7; D not certain. V lost 1 base to trimming and J lost 6 bases, with 4 bases between them. CDR1 is SEHNR, CDR2 FQNEAQ, per germline (reference sequence). The CDR3 totals 11 residues. Here the CDR3 DNA reads TGTGCCAGCAGCTTAGAGTCCGAGCAGTACTTC. It is translated as CASSLESEQYF.

The rearrangement joins TRBV6-1 to TRBJ2-1; D gene unclear. Germline assignment: CDR1 MNHNS and CDR2 SASEGT. V shed 7 bases and J shed 1 base, with 14 bases lying between them. This CDR3 has 15 amino acids. CDR3 in DNA: TGTGCCAGCACCAAATGGTGGGATTCCTACAATGAGCAGTTCTTC. Protein: CASTKWWDSYNEQFF.

Within the sample, this clonotype is medium-sized. DNA for the CDR3: TGTGCCAGCAGCTCGCAGGCTCCGGGACAGGCGGCAAGCTATGGCTACACCTTC. Protein product: CASSSQAPGQAASYGYTF. V gene TRBV7-2 combines with J gene TRBJ1-2, with TRBD1 identical over 8 bases. The CDR3 consists of 18 residues. V was pared by 4 bases and J by 4 bases, with 17 bases of the junction left unmatched. Germline V gives CDR1 SGHTA, CDR2 FQGNSA.

This clonotype is judged medium-sized (0.01 to 0.1%). The chain is built from TRBV28 and TRBJ2-7, with TRBD1 matching over 8 bases. V was pared by 2 bases and J by 7 bases, with 13 bases of the junction left unmatched. The length of the CDR3 is 16 residues. Per germline, CDR1 MDHEN and CDR2 SYDVKM. DNA of the CDR3: TGTGCCAGCAGTTTAATATCTGGGACAGGCAGGGGGGAGCAGTACTTC. It codes for CASSLISGTGRGEQYF.

The chain links TRBV5-5 to TRBJ1-2; D is undetermined. Trimming cost V 5 bases and J 4 bases, with 15 bases left between them. CDR1 is SGHKS and CDR2 is YYEKEE in the germline V gene (reference sequence). The CDR3 runs 14 residues. The CDR3 sequence is CASSSDVAAYGYTF. Here the CDR3 DNA reads TGTGCCAGCAGTTCGGATGTGGCGGCCTATGGCTACACCTTC.

This clonotype has a count of ten or more. The rearrangement uses TRBV20-1 and TRBJ1-4, with a possible D match to TRBD1 (6 bases). Germline V gene sequence: CDR1 DFQATT, CDR2 SNEGSKA (reference sequence). V was trimmed by 6 bases and J by 14 bases, leaving 22 bases between them. The CDR3 spans 13 residues. The CDR3 bases are TGCAGTGCAAGGGGGGGGAATGAGGGGAGGCTGTTTTTT. Translation: CSARGGNEGRLFF.

J is TRBJ2-1 and V is TRBV3-1; no clear D. The germline CDR1 and CDR2 sequences are LGHDT and YNNKEL (reference sequence). The CDR3 covers 11 residues. Trimming pared 3 bases from V and 12 bases from J, leaving 9 bases between. CDR3 sequence (DNA): TGTGCCAGCAGCCAGGGTACGTCGCAGTTCTTC. It translates to CASSQGTSQFF.

This clonotype is deemed medium-sized. J is TRBJ2-7 and V is TRBV6-6, with D perhaps being TRBD1 or TRBD2 (5 bases each). Trimming took off 7 bases at V and 3 bases at J, with 16 bases between the two ends. The CDR3 is 14 residues long. Germline V gene data show CDR1 as MNHNY and CDR2 as SVGAGI (reference sequence). CDR3 coding DNA: TGTGCCAGCACCCAACTAGGGGTAAGCTACGAGCAGTACTTC. This codes for CASTQLGVSYEQYF.

The chain is built from TRBV19 and TRBJ1-2; D is uncertain. Deletions cut 8 bases from V and 8 bases from J, with 21 bases between. Per the germline V gene, CDR1 is LNHDA and CDR2 is SQIVND (reference sequence). The CDR3 contains 14 residues. CDR3 loop: CASLRTEGARGYTF. CDR3 nucleotides: TGTGCCAGTCTACGGACGGAAGGAGCCCGCGGCTACACCTTC. Supplemented by reference TRBV19 and TRBJ1-2, the full variable domain reads DGGITQSPKYLFRKEGQNVTLSCEQNLNHDAMYWYRQDPGQGLRLIYYSQIVNDFQKGDIAEGYSVSREKKESFPLTVTSAQKNPTAFYLCASLRTEGARGYTFGSGTRLTVV.

V and J are TRBV5-4 and TRBJ1-2; D might be TRBD1 (5 bases). The CDR3 contains 14 residues. V dropped 0 bases and J dropped 4 bases, with 10 bases sitting between them. Germline lookup yields CDR1 SGHNT and CDR2 YYREEE (reference sequence). The CDR3 DNA reads TGTGCCAGCAGCTTGGACAGGAGAGGCTATGGCTACACCTTC. It specifies CASSLDRRGYGYTF.

In its sample, this clonotype ranks as medium-sized. The gene calls are TRBV6-2 or TRBV6-3 and TRBJ1-4; 7 bases align to TRBD1. V lost 6 bases, J lost 7 bases, and 5 bases stayed unmatched. This CDR3 spans 13 amino acids. The germline gives CDR1 MNHEY, CDR2 SVGEGT. The CDR3 sequence is CASRRQGSEKLFF. The CDR3 DNA follows: TGTGCCAGCAGACGACAGGGCTCTGAAAAACTGTTTTTT.

This clonotype is deemed medium-sized. This rearrangement joins TRBV6-5 to TRBJ1-1; D might be TRBD1 (5 bases). This CDR3 is built from 13 residues. The V and J ends lost 5 bases and 3 bases respectively, with 10 bases between them. CDR1 and CDR2 from the germline V gene are MNHEY and SVGAGI. DNA for the CDR3: TGTGCCAGCAGTACCGACAGTTACACTGAAGCTTTCTTT. Encoded protein: CASSTDSYTEAFF.

As for this clonotype: A much larger clone lies one base from this, so it may be a read error. The gene calls are TRBV6-5 and TRBJ1-2; D is uncertain. The CDR3 is 14 amino acids. Germline CDR1 MNHEY, CDR2 SVGAGI. The CDR3 sequence: CASSSPGLNYGHTF. In DNA form, the CDR3 reads TGTGCCAGCAGCTCCCCGGGCCTTAACTATGGCCACACCTTC.

In the case of this clonotype: A much larger clone sits a single nucleotide away, making a read error possible. The V and J genes are TRBV6-5 and TRBJ1-1; D is undetermined. The CDR3 is made up of 14 amino acids. CDR1 MNHEY and CDR2 SVGAGI come from the germline V gene. V dropped 5 bases and J dropped 3 bases, with 13 bases sitting between them. The CDR3 spells CASSIFPGYTEAFF. CDR3 DNA sequence: TGTGCCAGCAGTATATTCCCGGGCTACACTGAAGCTTTCTTT.

By its share, this clonotype is medium-sized. The rearrangement uses TRBV15 and TRBJ1-1; D remains unclear. CDR3 length: 14 amino acids. Trimming left V 5 bases short and J 1 base short, with 11 bases between. Germline V gives CDR1 LNHNV, CDR2 YYDKDF (reference sequence). CDR3 in DNA: TGTGCCACCAGCCTCCCCTTCAGGAACACTGAAGCTTTCTTT. Protein sequence: CATSLPFRNTEAFF.

This clonotype was picked up a small number of times. The chain combines TRBV5-4 with TRBJ2-1; 9 bases align to TRBD2. CDR1 and CDR2 from the germline V gene are SGHNT and YYREEE (reference sequence). V lost 0 bases and J lost 4; bases outside the gene matches: 2. The CDR3 spans 15 residues. The CDR3 loop reads CASSLGAGGYNEQFF. The CDR3, as DNA: TGTGCCAGCAGCTTGGGGGCGGGGGGGTACAATGAGCAGTTCTTC.

This clonotype rates as medium-sized. This rearrangement joins TRBV24-1 to TRBJ2-1; 12 positions match TRBD1. The CDR3 contains 17 residues. Germline loops: CDR1 KGHDR, CDR2 SFDVKD. V gave up 2 bases and J gave up 5 bases; unmatched junction bases: 6. The CDR3: CATSDSPGQGANNEQFF. The CDR3 DNA follows: TGTGCCACCAGTGATTCACCGGGACAGGGGGCGAACAATGAGCAGTTCTTC.

This clonotype was detected ten times or more. The chain links TRBV7-2 to TRBJ1-2, with D tentatively TRBD1 (5 bases). V gave up 1 base and J gave up 8 bases, with 11 bases separating them. The CDR3 runs to 13 residues. The germline gives CDR1 SGHTA, CDR2 FQGNSA. CDR3 amino acids: CASSLVQAYGYTF. CDR3 sequence (DNA): TGTGCCAGCAGCTTAGTACAGGCGTACGGCTACACCTTC.

This clonotype was seen repeatedly, ten times or more. This rearrangement joins TRBV29-1 to TRBJ2-5, with 11 positions matching TRBD2. V gave up 8 bases and J gave up 5 bases; unmatched junction bases: 7. CDR3 length: 13 amino acids. Looked up from germline, CDR1 is SQVTM and CDR2 is ANQGSEA. CDR3: CSSLSSGGETQYF. The CDR3 region has the DNA TGCAGCTCCCTCTCTAGCGGGGGGGAGACCCAGTACTTC.

This clonotype has a count of ten or more. The V and J genes are TRBV6-6 and TRBJ2-3, with D perhaps matching TRBD1 or TRBD2 (5 bases each). CDR1 MNHNY and CDR2 SVGAGI come from the germline V gene (reference sequence). Trimming shortened V by 2 bases and J by 5 bases, and 14 bases separated the two germline ends. The CDR3 is 15 amino acids. The chain's CDR3 is CASSYGGFTRDTQYF. The CDR3 region has the DNA TGTGCCAGCAGTTACGGGGGATTCACACGAGATACGCAGTATTTT.

By share of the sample, this clonotype is medium-sized. The V and J genes are TRBV24-1 and TRBJ2-3, with TRBD2 matching over 13 bases. V lost 5 bases and J lost 6; bases outside the gene matches: 10. This CDR3 has 17 residues. Germline V lookup: CDR1 KGHDR, CDR2 SFDVKD. The CDR3 nucleotides read TGTGCCACCAGTGCGTCGGGACTAGCGGGGAGCGGGGATACGCAGTATTTT. Its protein product is CATSASGLAGSGDTQYF.